Listed below are T cell receptor beta chains from one sample, sequenced in a study of beta chain features in type 1 diabetes. The assay was immunoSEQ multiplex PCR, and TCRdb's table has in-frame clones only and misses some. The profile shows some 500,000 clones, roughly an eighth of them singletons. What was sequenced was naive CD4+ T cells from blood. Receptors originate from a woman aged 18-29 years in good health. Both conserved end residues are part of each CDR3. D genes are given only for firm matches. A row's size may be missing; if present it is once, few, many or a size class.

cdr3_nt cdr3_aa v_call clone_size j_call d_call
TGTGCCATCGGGCCGACCAGCTCCTACGAGCAGTACTTC CAIGPTSSYEQYF TRBV10-3 few TRBJ2-7 .
TGCAGCGTTGAACGGGGGGAGACCCAGTACTTC CSVERGETQYF TRBV29-1 . TRBJ2-5 .
TGTGCCAGCAGCTCAGCGGGAGCTGAGCAGTTCTTC CASSSAGAEQFF TRBV7-9 . TRBJ2-1 TRBD2
TGTGCCAGCAGCTTAGCGCGGGGCGCAGGGATCCTATATCAGCCCCAGCATTTT CASSLARGAGILYQPQHF TRBV7-9 . TRBJ1-5 .
TGTGCCAGCAGCCTCCAACGGGGCATAGGGGACTATGGCTACACCTTC CASSLQRGIGDYGYTF TRBV7-2 . TRBJ1-2 .
TGTGCCAGCAGCTTAGTGTCCATACCGACGGGAGCCTACAATGAGCAGTTCTTC CASSLVSIPTGAYNEQFF TRBV7-9 few TRBJ2-1 .
TGCGCCAGCAGTATGGCCGGGACAGGCAACAATGAGCAGTTCTTC CASSMAGTGNNEQFF TRBV4-3 few TRBJ2-1 TRBD1
TGTGCCAGCAGCAAACAGACTCGTGCTCATTATGCTGAAGCTTTCTTT CASSKQTRAHYAEAFF TRBV21-1 few TRBJ1-1 .
TGTGCCAGCAGCTTCCTAGCCCAAGAGACCCAGTACTTC CASSFLAQETQYF TRBV7-2 few TRBJ2-5 .
TGTGCCACCAGCAGAGACCTACCCTCTTACAATGAGCAGTTCTTC CATSRDLPSYNEQFF TRBV15 . TRBJ2-1 .
TGTGCCAGCAGCTTAGGTAGAAGCGGGGGTACAGAGACCCAGTACTTC CASSLGRSGGTETQYF TRBV7-9 few TRBJ2-5 TRBD2
TGTGCCAGCAGCTCCTGTCTAGCGGGGGGCAACACCGGGGAGCTGTTTTTT CASSSCLAGGNTGELFF TRBV12-1 few TRBJ2-2 .
TGTGCCAGCAGCCAGGAGGTTGGTGCGGTGCGAACCAAAAACATTCAGTACTTC CASSQEVGAVRTKNIQYF TRBV4-2 few TRBJ2-4 .
TGTGCCAGCAGCTACCACGGGGGCGGCGAGACCCAGTACTTC CASSYHGGGETQYF TRBV7-3 . TRBJ2-5 .
TGTGCCAGCAGTTACGGCCCGAGTACGGGCGAGCAGTACTTC CASSYGPSTGEQYF TRBV6-5 . TRBJ2-7 .
TGTGCCAGCAGCCGCGATTATGGGGCCTTGGACACAGATACGCAGTATTTT CASSRDYGALDTDTQYF TRBV5-6 . TRBJ2-3 .
TGTGCCAGCCTTCGACAGGGGACCTACGAGCAGTACTTC CASLRQGTYEQYF TRBV27 few TRBJ2-7 TRBD1
TGCGCCAGCAGCATAACGTTGGGAGGGCCTATGGAAGATACGCAGTATTTT CASSITLGGPMEDTQYF TRBV5-1 few TRBJ2-3 TRBD2
TGCGCCAGCAGCTTGGCCGGGACTAGCGAAGAGACCCAGTACTTC CASSLAGTSEETQYF TRBV5-1 few TRBJ2-5 TRBD2
TGTGCCAGCAGCCCTCTCGGGCAGAACACCGGGGAGCTGTTTTTT CASSPLGQNTGELFF TRBV9 few TRBJ2-2 .
TGTGCCAGCAGCAAAATTGGTGCCCCGAACACCGGGGAGCTGTTTTTT CASSKIGAPNTGELFF TRBV21-1 . TRBJ2-2 .
TGTGCCAGCAGCTTAGAGCGGGGTTCCTACGAGCAGTACTTC CASSLERGSYEQYF TRBV7-8 few TRBJ2-7 TRBD2
TGTGCCAGCAGGCAGGGGGAGGTGGATGGCTACACCTTC CASRQGEVDGYTF TRBV2 few TRBJ1-2 TRBD1
TGTGCCAGCAGCGTAACCGGGACTAGAACCGGGGAGCTGTTTTTT CASSVTGTRTGELFF TRBV7-3 few TRBJ2-2 TRBD2
TGTGCCAGCAGCTTAGGGGGTAGAGATACGCAGTATTTT CASSLGGRDTQYF TRBV13 . TRBJ2-3 .
TGTGCCAGCAGCGCAACAGGGCGTCCTAATGAAAAACTGTTTTTT CASSATGRPNEKLFF TRBV9 few TRBJ1-4 .
TGCGCCAGCAGCTTGGAGGGCGGAGAGACCCAGTACTTC CASSLEGGETQYF TRBV5-1 few TRBJ2-5 .
TGTGCCAGCAGTGACAGGGTGCAGACCCAGTACTTC CASSDRVQTQYF TRBV6-4 few TRBJ2-5 .
TGTGCCAGCAGACAGATCACAGATACGCAGTATTTT CASRQITDTQYF TRBV2 many TRBJ2-3 .
TGCGCCAGCAGCCCACAGGGTAGTGATGAAGCTTTCTTT CASSPQGSDEAFF TRBV5-1 . TRBJ1-1 .
TGCAGCGTTGCAGAGAACATTCAGTACTTC CSVAENIQYF TRBV29-1 . TRBJ2-4 .
TGCGCCAGCAGCTTCCCTTCCTATGGCTACACCTTC CASSFPSYGYTF TRBV4-1 few TRBJ1-2 .
TGTGCCAGCAGTTTATCTTTAGGGGCTAGTTCCGACACCTTC CASSLSLGASSDTF TRBV27 few TRBJ1-2 .
TGTGCCAGCAGCCCATCCGGTTATACGCAGTATTTT CASSPSGYTQYF TRBV7-3 . TRBJ2-3 .
TGCGCCAGTGGTCGGCGACCCGAAAACAATGAGCAGTTCTTC CASGRRPENNEQFF TRBV5-1 few TRBJ2-1 .
TGCGCCAGCAGCTTGGTAACCACCGGGGAGCTGTTTTTT CASSLVTTGELFF TRBV5-1 . TRBJ2-2 .
TGTGCCAGCAGCTCAGAGGGGAGATGGTTCTTC CASSSEGRWFF TRBV28 few TRBJ2-1 .
TGTGCCAGCAGGAGTTACGTCTTATCACCCCTCCACTTT CASRSYVLSPLHF TRBV7-3 few TRBJ1-6 .
TGCGCCAGCAGCCAGACCGGGATCAATCAGCCCCAGCATTTT CASSQTGINQPQHF TRBV4-1 few TRBJ1-5 .
TGTGCCAGCAGCTCGGGACCCAGGGAGACCCAGTACTTC CASSSGPRETQYF TRBV7-9 few TRBJ2-5 .
TGTGCCAGCTCACCGGACAGGACGATCACTGAAGCTTTCTTT CASSPDRTITEAFF TRBV18 . TRBJ1-1 TRBD1
TGTGCCAGCAGTGAATATGTAGCCCTCTCGAGTGATAAACTGTTTTTT CASSEYVALSSDKLFF TRBV25-1 . TRBJ1-4 .
TGTGCCAGCAGTTTAGCAGGGGGTGGAAACTATGGCTACACCTTC CASSLAGGGNYGYTF TRBV27 few TRBJ1-2 TRBD1
TGTGCCATCCTGGGGGGACCAAGCACAGATACGCAGTATTTT CAILGGPSTDTQYF TRBV10-3 few TRBJ2-3 .
TGTGCCAGCAGCTTAAGGGGGACCCACGAGCAGTACTTC CASSLRGTHEQYF TRBV7-2 . TRBJ2-7 .
TGTGCCAGCAGCGCGGTTGGCACTGAAGCTTTCTTT CASSAVGTEAFF TRBV6-5 . TRBJ1-1 .
TGTGCTAGTGGTTTGGTACAGGGAATCGTCCACAATGAGCAGTTCTTC CASGLVQGIVHNEQFF TRBV12-5 . TRBJ2-1 .
TGCAGCGTTGGGACGGCGATCTCCTACGAGCAGTACTTC CSVGTAISYEQYF TRBV29-1 . TRBJ2-7 .
TGTGCCAGCAGCACGCGGTGGACAGATACGCAGTATTTT CASSTRWTDTQYF TRBV7-3 . TRBJ2-3 .
TGTGCCAGCAGTGACCGACGGGAAGAGACCCAGTACTTC CASSDRREETQYF TRBV2 few TRBJ2-5 .
TGTGCCAGCTCACCAGACGGGGGCATGGACACTGAAGCTTTCTTT CASSPDGGMDTEAFF TRBV18 few TRBJ1-1 .
TGTGCCAGCTCACCACCGGGCACCGACTACGAGCAGTACTTC CASSPPGTDYEQYF TRBV18 . TRBJ2-7 .
TGCGCCAGCAGCTTGGTCCCTCCGGGACAGGGGTATGATGAGCAGTTCTTC CASSLVPPGQGYDEQFF TRBV5-1 few TRBJ2-1 TRBD1
TGCAGCGTCCACAGGGGGAACACTGAAGCTTTCTTT CSVHRGNTEAFF TRBV29-1 many TRBJ1-1 TRBD1
TGTGCCAGCAGCTTCTATAGGGCCTCCAGGGGTGACACTGAAGCTTTCTTT CASSFYRASRGDTEAFF TRBV7-2 few TRBJ1-1 .